Below are 13 T cell receptor beta chains sequenced from a single sample in a study of human T cells and chemical hapten exposure. Stated time point: patch test 3, about 24 weeks after DPC sensitization. Treatment of the sample: therapeutic diphenylcyclopropenone sensitization with weekly scalp DPC. TCRdb redid the calling of the RACE reads with MiXCR, one entry per CDR3 protein. The sample gives 150,000 to 200,000 distinct CDR3 sequences, around 25% of which show up once; about 2.3% is in the top ten. Sequenced here: whole blood, sampled in connection with sensitization to the hapten diphenylcyclopropenone (DPC). The receptors derive from a middle-aged woman with alopecia areata. Some clones in this sample may be carry-over from other donors' samples.

The chain is built from TRBV28 and TRBJ1-5; tentatively, D is TRBD1 (5 bases). Trimming removed 3 bases at V and 3 bases at J, with 12 bases between. The CDR3 spans 15 residues. Germline CDR1 is MDHEN and CDR2 is SYDVKM. The CDR3 sequence is CASSFGSRVNQPQHF. CDR3 bases: TGTGCCAGCAGTTTTGGGAGCAGGGTCAATCAGCCCCAGCATTTT.

This clonotype has a count of ten or more. The chain carries TRBV29-1 and TRBJ1-2; D gene unclear. The CDR3 has 14 residues. Germline V lookup: CDR1 SQVTM, CDR2 ANQGSEA. The V end lost 0 bases, the J end lost 8 bases, and 16 bases lay between the germline ends. The CDR3 bases are TGCAGCGTTGAAGATCTTGGAGGGCCGCGGGGCTACACCTTC. This translates into CSVEDLGGPRGYTF. Variable domain in full (rest from reference TRBV29-1 and TRBJ1-2): SAVISQKPSRDICQRGTSLTIQCQVDSQVTMMFWYRQQPGQSLTLIATANQGSEATYESGFVIDKFPISRPNLTFSTLTVSNMSPEDSSIYLCSVEDLGGPRGYTFGSGTRLTVV.

The gene calls are TRBV29-1 and TRBJ2-7, with D tentatively TRBD1 (6 bases). The germline V gene encodes CDR1 SQVTM and CDR2 ANQGSEA. Trimming took 7 bases from V and 6 from J, leaving 22 bases between them. This CDR3 spans 14 amino acids. In DNA, the CDR3 is TGCAGCGCCCGTTCCCAGGGGCGGATTCGCGAGCAGTACTTC. Its protein product is CSARSQGRIREQYF.

V usage is TRBV6-2 or TRBV6-3 and J usage is TRBJ1-1; tentative D call: TRBD1 (5 bases). CDR1 is MNHEY and CDR2 is SVGEGT in the germline V gene. There are 13 residues in the CDR3. Trimming removed 6 bases from V and 6 bases from J, with 14 bases in between. The CDR3, as DNA: TGTGCCAGCAGGGACAATGGCGTGGCTGAAGCTTTCTTT. It is translated as CASRDNGVAEAFF.

This chain uses TRBV5-1 with TRBJ1-4; D possibly corresponds to TRBD1 (5 bases). From germline, CDR1 is SGHRS and CDR2 YFSETQ. The CDR3 is 15 residues long. The V end was cut by 1 base, the J end by 11 bases, with 18 bases between. CDR3 residues: CASSLLTSSEGKLFF. In DNA, the CDR3 is TGCGCCAGCAGCTTGTTAACCTCTTCCGAGGGGAAACTGTTTTTT.

This clonotype came up a few times. J is TRBJ2-7 and V is TRBV6-2 or TRBV6-3, with 8 bases fitting TRBD2. Germline V gene data show CDR1 as MNHEY and CDR2 as SVGEGT. The CDR3 loop spans 16 amino acids. V shed 0 bases, J shed 2 bases, and the junction held 6 bases outside the gene matches. The CDR3 coding sequence is TGTGCCAGCAGTTACTCGGTCCAGCGGGGGACCTACGAGCAGTACTTC. Translation gives CASSYSVQRGTYEQYF.

CDR3 nucleotide sequence: TGTGCCACCAGCAGAGATGGGTTGGCGTCTAGCACAGATACGCAGTATTTT. It is translated as CATSRDGLASSTDTQYF. This rearrangement joins TRBV15 to TRBJ2-3; D ambiguous. Germline CDR1 and CDR2: LNHNV and YYDKDF (reference sequence). The CDR3 extends over 17 amino acids. The ends were cut back, 0 bases at V and 0 bases at J, with 13 bases in the middle.

This clonotype occurred many times. The rearrangement joins TRBV29-1 to TRBJ2-7, with 7 bases aligning to TRBD2. The CDR3 sequence is 14 residues long. CDR1 and CDR2 (germline): SQVTM, ANQGSEA. V shed 7 bases, J shed 0 bases, and the junction held 9 bases outside the gene matches. The CDR3: CSATDGRSSYEQYF. CDR3 bases: TGCAGCGCTACGGACGGGAGGAGCTCCTACGAGCAGTACTTC.

This clonotype was counted only a few times. V usage is TRBV5-1 and J usage is TRBJ2-7; D tentatively fits TRBD1 or TRBD2 (6 bases each). From germline, CDR1 is SGHRS and CDR2 YFSETQ. V shed 1 base and J shed 3 bases, with 11 bases lying between them. This CDR3 contains 14 residues. The CDR3 bases are TGCGCCAGCAGCTTGCGGGGGCGCGACTACGAGCAGTACTTC. Translated, it gives CASSLRGRDYEQYF. Full variable domain (outside the CDR3, taken from reference TRBV5-1 and TRBJ2-7): KAGVTQTPRYLIKTRGQQVTLSCSPISGHRSVSWYQQTPGQGLQFLFEYFSETQRNKGNFPGRFSGRQFSNSRSEMNVSTLELGDSALYLCASSLRGRDYEQYFGPGTRLTVT.

This clonotype turned up a few times. This chain joins TRBV20-1 and TRBJ1-2, with a weak D call TRBD1 (5 bases). The CDR3 is made up of 16 amino acids. Germline lookup yields CDR1 DFQATT and CDR2 SNEGSKA (reference sequence). Trimming removed 0 bases at V and 1 base at J, with 15 bases between. CDR3 loop: CSARDQGDQVNYGYTF. CDR3 in DNA: TGCAGTGCTAGAGACCAAGGGGATCAAGTTAACTATGGCTACACCTTC.

This clonotype has only a few counts. The genes are TRBV4-3 and TRBJ2-1; a possible D gene is TRBD1 (5 bases). V lost 4 bases and J 3 bases, leaving 16 bases between the germline ends. The CDR3 extends over 16 amino acids. The germline gives CDR1 LGHNA, CDR2 YSLEER. As DNA, the CDR3 is TGCGCCAGCAGCCCCCGTCACGTCAGGGTCTACAATGAGCAGTTCTTC. Translating it yields CASSPRHVRVYNEQFF.

In its sample, this clonotype was seen a few times. The chain has TRBV6-1 and TRBJ1-2; perhaps TRBD1 as D (6 bases). The CDR3 has 14 residues. Germline CDR1 MNHNS, CDR2 SASEGT. Trimming took off 2 bases at V and 2 bases at J, with 9 bases between the two ends. The CDR3 coding sequence is TGTGCCAGCAGTGAAACGGACAGCAACTATGGCTACACCTTC. As protein: CASSETDSNYGYTF.

The chain couples TRBV28 to TRBJ2-7; D is possibly TRBD1 or TRBD2 (6 bases each). Germline V gives CDR1 MDHEN, CDR2 SYDVKM. Trimming removed 6 bases from V and 1 base from J, with 13 bases in between. The CDR3 has 14 amino acids. The CDR3 here is CASRPRRGSYEQYF. The CDR3 nucleotides read TGTGCCAGCAGGCCAAGGAGGGGGTCCTACGAGCAGTACTTC.